These T cell receptor beta chains were read from a single sample in a study of cytomegalovirus exposure and HLA in healthy donors. This table comes from immunoSEQ multiplex PCR, and its TCRdb copy is limited to in-frame clones, with some not included. Counted here are around 200,000 clones, less than 80% occurring once; the ten biggest clones make up approximately 0.22%. The sample taken for sequencing was PBMCs. These receptors were taken from a girl aged 2-15 years in good health and CMV-seronegative. Both conserved end residues are part of each CDR3. D genes are given only for firm matches. Only some rows state a clone size, as once, few, many or a class for expanded clones.

TRBD2	.	TRBJ2-7	TRBV5-6	CASSPRTSGAYEQYF	TGTGCCAGCAGCCCCCGCACTAGCGGGGCCTACGAGCAGTACTTC
TRBD2	.	TRBJ2-3	TRBV29-1	CSGQREAGDTQYF	TGCAGCGGCCAGCGGGAGGCGGGAGATACGCAGTATTTT
.	.	TRBJ1-2	TRBV15	CATSRSRAAYGYTF	TGTGCCACCAGCAGATCCCGCGCTGCCTATGGCTACACCTTC
TRBD1	.	TRBJ2-5	TRBV7-6	CASSLAPLGQGIGETQYF	TGTGCCAGCAGCTTAGCGCCTTTAGGACAGGGTATAGGAGAGACCCAGTACTTC
.	.	TRBJ2-1	TRBV4-1	CASSQELFSYNEQFF	TGCGCCAGCAGCCAAGAGTTATTCTCCTACAATGAGCAGTTCTTC
TRBD1	few	TRBJ2-7	TRBV27	CASSPRDRGLEQYF	TGTGCCAGCAGTCCCCGGGACAGGGGGCTCGAGCAGTACTTC
TRBD2	.	TRBJ2-7	TRBV13	CASRSGLADYEQYF	TGTGCCAGCAGGAGTGGACTAGCGGACTACGAGCAGTACTTC
TRBD1	.	TRBJ2-2	TRBV10-3	CAISESGQGVPGELFF	TGTGCCATCAGTGAGTCTGGACAGGGGGTCCCCGGGGAGCTGTTTTTT
.	.	TRBJ2-5	TRBV5-6	CASSLAGGRAGETQYF	TGTGCCAGCAGCTTGGCCGGGGGCCGAGCGGGGGAGACCCAGTACTTC
TRBD2	.	TRBJ2-1	TRBV19	CASSKGSGGANEQFF	TGTGCCAGTAGTAAAGGTAGCGGGGGGGCCAATGAGCAGTTCTTC
.	.	TRBJ1-5	TRBV19	CASNPSGYQPQHF	TGTGCCAGTAATCCTTCGGGTTATCAGCCCCAGCATTTT
.	.	TRBJ1-3	TRBV6-5	CASSYGQSSSGNTIYF	TGTGCCAGCAGTTACGGACAGAGCAGCTCTGGAAACACCATATATTTT
TRBD2	.	TRBJ2-1	TRBV5-6	CASSPQAGDGVNEQFF	TGTGCCAGCAGCCCCCAGGCGGGGGACGGGGTTAATGAGCAGTTCTTC
.	.	TRBJ1-2	TRBV29-1	CSVGGQTPAYGYTF	TGCAGCGTTGGTGGGCAGACACCGGCCTATGGCTACACCTTC
.	.	TRBJ1-4	TRBV10-3	CAISGSGEKLFF	TGTGCCATCAGTGGATCGGGGGAAAAACTGTTTTTT
TRBD1	.	TRBJ2-1	TRBV6-5	CASRGQGDNEQFF	TGTGCCAGCAGGGGACAGGGAGACAATGAGCAGTTCTTC
.	.	TRBJ2-7	TRBV5-1	CASSLMSEAYEQYF	TGCGCCAGCAGCTTAATGAGTGAGGCCTACGAGCAGTACTTC
TRBD2	.	TRBJ2-3	TRBV5-4	CASSPSRWGGNTDTQYF	TGTGCCAGCAGCCCGTCGCGGTGGGGGGGTAACACAGATACGCAGTATTTT
.	.	TRBJ1-4	TRBV2	CASRVEDRPNEKLFF	TGTGCCAGCAGAGTTGAGGACAGACCTAATGAAAAACTGTTTTTT
TRBD1	.	TRBJ1-4	TRBV9	CASSARQGSKGGNEKLFF	TGTGCCAGCAGCGCGCGACAGGGGAGTAAGGGTGGTAATGAAAAACTGTTTTTT
.	.	TRBJ2-4	TRBV30	CAWRVQLGLQYF	TGTGCCTGGAGGGTGCAGCTGGGCCTTCAGTACTTC
TRBD1	.	TRBJ1-5	TRBV2	CASSDPGTGGSGVYQPQHF	TGTGCCAGCAGCGACCCCGGGACAGGGGGTTCTGGAGTGTATCAGCCCCAGCATTTT
.	.	TRBJ2-1	TRBV5-4	CASSQGGGTTSPYNEQFF	TGTGCCAGCAGCCAGGGGGGTGGTACGACCTCGCCTTACAATGAGCAGTTCTTC
TRBD2	.	TRBJ2-4	TRBV6-1	CASSGLAEYDTLLYF	TGTGCCAGCAGTGGACTAGCGGAATATGATACCCTCCTGTACTTC
.	few	TRBJ2-2	TRBV19	CASSIGAYTGELFF	TGTGCCAGTAGTATAGGGGCCTACACCGGGGAGCTGTTTTTT
.	.	TRBJ2-7	TRBV11-2	CASSLDEASSEYF	TGTGCCAGCAGCTTAGATGAGGCTAGCTCGGAGTACTTC
.	.	TRBJ1-2	TRBV30	CAWSGAFSSYGYTF	TGTGCCTGGAGTGGGGCTTTTTCGAGCTATGGCTACACCTTC
.	.	TRBJ2-2	TRBV7-9	CASRPRDTGELFF	TGTGCCAGCAGACCCAGGGACACCGGGGAGCTGTTTTTT
.	.	TRBJ1-6	TRBV6-5	CASSSAAGTYNSPLHF	TGTGCCAGCAGTTCTGCAGCCGGGACCTATAATTCACCCCTCCACTTT
.	once	TRBJ1-4	TRBV19	CASSIGGASNEKLFF	TGTGCCAGTAGTATAGGGGGCGCCTCTAATGAAAAACTGTTTTTT
.	few	TRBJ2-7	TRBV7-9	CASSFGTRVHEQYF	TGTGCCAGCAGCTTCGGTACTCGAGTCCACGAGCAGTACTTC
TRBD2	.	TRBJ2-7	TRBV7-8	CASRLSSGSHEQYF	TGTGCCAGCAGACTCTCTAGCGGGAGCCACGAGCAGTACTTC
.	.	TRBJ1-2	TRBV10-3	CAISDLTGNIYGYTF	TGTGCCATCAGTGACTTGACAGGTAACATCTATGGCTACACCTTC
.	.	TRBJ2-1	TRBV15	CATSLSRVANEQFF	TGTGCCACCAGCTTGAGCAGGGTAGCCAATGAGCAGTTCTTC
.	.	TRBJ1-3	TRBV9	CASSVSRGGGNTIYF	TGTGCCAGCAGCGTCAGCAGGGGCGGGGGAAACACCATATATTTT